Presented here are 31 T cell receptor beta chains from one specimen sequenced in a study of T cell changes during pregnancy in multiple sclerosis. TCRdb's table, derived via immunoSEQ multiplex PCR, lists solely in-frame clones and lacks some. The sample consists of 30,000 to 40,000 clones, 90% of them appearing once. The sequencing here drew on CD4+ T cells from peripheral blood mononuclear cells, taken in the second trimester of pregnancy. These receptors were collected from a female donor with multiple sclerosis, enrolled in a pregnancy study.

The gene calls are TRBV5-8 and TRBJ1-2; no clear D gene. Germline loops: CDR1 SGHTS, CDR2 YDEGEE. V shed 4 bases and J shed 4 bases, with 14 bases lying between them. This CDR3 has 14 residues. The CDR3 reads CASSIAGLVYGYTF. The CDR3 DNA reads as TGTGCCAGCAGCATAGCCGGACTGGTCTATGGCTACACCTTC.

This clone has a single count. The chain employs TRBV29-1 and TRBJ1-2; TRBD1 matches at 9 bases. V dropped 5 bases and J dropped 4; count of bases not matched to a gene: 5. Germline CDR1 and CDR2: SQVTM and ANQGSEA. This CDR3 is built from 13 residues. CDR3 region: CSVQGQGLYGYTF. DNA of the CDR3: TGCAGCGTTCAGGGACAGGGCCTCTATGGCTACACCTTC.

The chain carries TRBV19 and TRBJ1-4; no reliable D call. CDR1 and CDR2 from the germline V gene are LNHDA and SQIVND (reference sequence). This CDR3 spans 14 amino acids. Trimming stripped 8 bases from V and 2 bases from J, with 12 bases between. The DNA of the CDR3 is TGTGCCAGTGGTAGGGCACCGACTAATGAAAAACTGTTTTTT. The encoded protein is CASGRAPTNEKLFF.

The chain carries TRBV9 and TRBJ1-3; D is possibly TRBD1 (5 bases). CDR3 length equals 15 residues. Germline V gene lookup returns CDR1 SGDLS and CDR2 YYNGEE. V lost 4 bases and J lost 0, with 11 bases in between. As DNA, the CDR3 is TGTGCCAGCAGCCACGGGGGTCTCTCTGGAAACACCATATATTTT. This encodes CASSHGGLSGNTIYF.

V is TRBV18 and J is TRBJ1-2; D gene ambiguous. V dropped 2 bases and J dropped 1 base, with 11 bases sitting between them. CDR1 KGHSH and CDR2 LQKENI come from the germline V gene. The CDR3 runs 15 residues. In DNA, the CDR3 is TGTGCCAGCTCACCAATAAGAGAGATTAACTATGGCTACACCTTC. This translates into CASSPIREINYGYTF.

Only a few counts were recorded for this clone. V usage is TRBV9 and J usage is TRBJ2-3, with a tentative D call TRBD1 (5 bases). The V and J ends lost 4 bases and 1 base respectively, with 16 bases between them. Germline lookup yields CDR1 SGDLS and CDR2 YYNGEE. The CDR3 is made up of 16 amino acids. This chain's CDR3 is CASSPMQGIGTDTQYF. The CDR3, as DNA: TGTGCCAGCAGCCCGATGCAGGGTATAGGCACAGATACGCAGTATTTT.

The genes are TRBV6-4 and TRBJ2-2; TRBD2 might be the D (5 bases). The CDR3 spans 13 residues. V was clipped by 3 bases and J by 3 bases, with 5 bases between them. CDR1 MRHNA and CDR2 SNTAGT come from the germline V gene. In nucleotides, the CDR3 is TGTGCCAGCAGTGAGCGGGACACCGGGGAGCTGTTTTTT. It is translated as CASSERDTGELFF.

The rearrangement links TRBV14 to TRBJ2-2; 7 nucleotides agree with TRBD2. The germline gives CDR1 SGHDN, CDR2 FVKESK. The length of the CDR3 is 16 residues. Germline trimming cut 1 base from V and 7 bases from J; bases unmatched to any gene: 9. CDR3 residues: CASSQGAGAWVGELFF. Here the CDR3 DNA reads TGTGCCAGCAGCCAAGGTGCGGGAGCGTGGGTCGGGGAGCTGTTTTTT. The variable domain in full, completed from reference TRBV14 and TRBJ2-2, reads EAGVTQFPSHSVIEKGQTVTLRCDPISGHDNLYWYRRVMGKEIKFLLHFVKESKQDESGMPNNRFLAERTGGTYSTLKVQPAELEDSGVYFCASSQGAGAWVGELFFGEGSRLTVL.

CDR3 in DNA: TGTGCCTGGAGTGTAGGTTTAGGAGAAGCTAACTATGGCTACACCTTC. Translation: CAWSVGLGEANYGYTF. This chain connects TRBV30 to TRBJ1-2; D not resolved. Germline lookup yields CDR1 GTSNPN and CDR2 SVGIG (reference sequence). The CDR3 is 16 amino acids. V was clipped by 0 bases and J by 0 bases, with 14 bases between them. Variable domain in full (rest from reference TRBV30 and TRBJ1-2): SQTIHQWPATLVQPVGSPLSLECTVEGTSNPNLYWYRQAAGRGLQLLFYSVGIGQISSEVPQNLSASRPQDRQFILSSKKLLLSDSGFYLCAWSVGLGEANYGYTFGSGTRLTVV.

The J gene is TRBJ2-1, the V gene TRBV7-2, with TRBD2 matching 10 bases. The CDR3 has 16 amino acids. CDR1 SGHTA and CDR2 FQGNSA come from the germline V gene. Losses at the gene ends were 3 bases for V and 8 bases for J; bases not matched to a gene: 10. For the CDR3, the DNA is TGTGCCAGCAGCTTCATGTTGGCTAGCGGGAGCGATGAGCAGTTCTTC. Translating gives CASSFMLASGSDEQFF.

The CDR3 sequence is CASSPTGIQETQYF. The CDR3 bases are TGTGCCAGCAGTCCGACAGGTATCCAAGAGACCCAGTACTTC. The gene calls are TRBV6-1 and TRBJ2-5, with TRBD1 as a possible D gene (6 bases). CDR1 and CDR2 from the germline V gene are MNHNS and SASEGT. The CDR3 contains 14 residues. With 5 bases removed from V and 1 base from J, the gap between germline ends came to 11 bases.

The chain employs TRBV29-1 and TRBJ2-3, with 12 nucleotides matching TRBD2. V was pared by 6 bases and J by 1 base, with 5 bases of the junction left unmatched. The germline CDR1 and CDR2 sequences are SQVTM and ANQGSEA. The CDR3 is made up of 15 amino acids. CDR3 nucleotide sequence: TGCAGCGTCTCTAGCGGGAGGGCCGGCACAGATACGCAGTATTTT. This codes for CSVSSGRAGTDTQYF.

The V and J genes are TRBV7-3 and TRBJ2-5; the match to TRBD2 covers 12 bases. This CDR3 comprises 18 residues. Germline V gene data show CDR1 as SGHTA and CDR2 as FQGTGA. J was trimmed by 4 bases and V by 5 bases; bases with no gene match: 14. CDR3 nucleotides: TGTGCCAGCAGCCCCCAGACTAGCGGGAGTTGGCCACCAGAGACCCAGTACTTC. Translated: CASSPQTSGSWPPETQYF. Based on the CDR3 plus reference TRBV7-3 and TRBJ2-5, the full variable domain is GAGVSQTPSNKVTEKGKYVELRCDPISGHTALYWYRQSLGQGPEFLIYFQGTGAADDSGLPNDRFFAVRPEGSVSTLKIQRTERGDSAVYLCASSPQTSGSWPPETQYFGPGTRLLVL.

This clone has just one count. The rearrangement links TRBV18 to TRBJ1-3, with D perhaps matching TRBD1 (6 bases). Germline assignment: CDR1 KGHSH and CDR2 LQKENI. The CDR3 spans 16 residues. With 3 bases removed from V and 0 bases from J, the gap between germline ends came to 12 bases. The CDR3 here is CASSPLTGNSGNTIYF. DNA for the CDR3: TGTGCCAGCTCACCCTTAACAGGGAACTCTGGAAACACCATATATTTT.

The chain combines TRBV5-4 with TRBJ2-2; 11 nucleotides line up with TRBD2. This CDR3 has 16 amino acids. Trimming took 4 bases from V and 4 from J; bases not matched to a gene: 6. CDR1 is SGHNT, CDR2 YYREEE, per germline (reference sequence). CDR3 in DNA: TGTGCCAGCAGCATACTAGCGGGAGTGAGCACCGGGGAGCTGTTTTTT. Translating it yields CASSILAGVSTGELFF.

This chain uses TRBV7-9 with TRBJ2-3; the D gene is possibly TRBD2 (7 bases). CDR3 size: 17 residues. Deletions cut 7 bases from V and 3 bases from J, with 23 bases between. Germline values: CDR1 SEHNR, CDR2 FQNEAQ (reference sequence). CDR3 sequence reads: CASTIRGGRRDTDTQYF. The CDR3 nucleotides read TGTGCCAGCACCATAAGGGGGGGAAGAAGGGATACAGATACGCAGTATTTT. The whole variable domain, filled in from reference TRBV7-9 and TRBJ2-3, reads DTGVSQNPRHKITKRGQNVTFRCDPISEHNRLYWYRQTLGQGPEFLTYFQNEAQLEKSRLLSDRFSAERPKGSFSTLEIQRTEQGDSAMYLCASTIRGGRRDTDTQYFGPGTRLTVL.

The chain links TRBV19 to TRBJ2-2, with 7 bases lining up with TRBD1. There are 16 residues in the CDR3. Germline CDR1 reads LNHDA; CDR2 reads SQIVND (reference sequence). Trimming took 7 bases from V and 3 from J; bases not matched to a gene: 11. CDR3 in DNA: TGTGCCAGTACCCGGAACAGGGGTGGATACACCGGGGAGCTGTTTTTT. Translation: CASTRNRGGYTGELFF.

The rearrangement joins TRBV23-1 to TRBJ2-7, with D possibly matching TRBD1 (6 bases). TRBV23-1 is filed as an ORF, its function uncertain. This CDR3 has 16 amino acids. Between the trimmed V and J ends, which lost 1 base and 2 bases, there was a span of 15 bases. CDR3 loop: CASSQLSKDRTYEQYF. The CDR3 DNA reads as TGCGCCAGCAGTCAATTGTCGAAGGACAGAACCTACGAGCAGTACTTC.

The CDR3 protein is CASSTTQGGNEQFF. CDR3 nucleotides: TGCGCCAGCAGCACGACACAGGGTGGGAATGAGCAGTTCTTC. This sequence joins TRBV5-1 and TRBJ2-1; maybe TRBD1 (6 bases). V was clipped by 4 bases and J by 7 bases, with 15 bases between them. CDR1 and CDR2 from the germline V gene are SGHRS and YFSETQ. The CDR3 loop spans 14 amino acids. Filled out from reference TRBV5-1 and TRBJ2-1, the complete variable domain reads KAGVTQTPRYLIKTRGQQVTLSCSPISGHRSVSWYQQTPGQGLQFLFEYFSETQRNKGNFPGRFSGRQFSNSRSEMNVSTLELGDSALYLCASSTTQGGNEQFFGPGTRLTVL.

The chain recombines TRBV6-5 with TRBJ2-7, with D possibly matching TRBD1 (5 bases). Germline values: CDR1 MNHEY, CDR2 SVGAGI. This CDR3 spans 15 amino acids. V lost 3 bases, J lost 4 bases, and 16 bases lay in between. Here the CDR3 DNA reads TGTGCCAGCAGTTATAGTGGCCAGAAGGGGTACGAGCAGTACTTC. Translated, it gives CASSYSGQKGYEQYF.

The chain employs TRBV29-1 and TRBJ2-7; 12 bases match TRBD2. Germline-derived CDR1 and CDR2 are SQVTM and ANQGSEA. Losses at the gene ends were 7 bases for V and 1 base for J; bases not matched to a gene: 2. The CDR3 has 13 residues. The CDR3 DNA reads TGCAGCGCGACTAGCGGGAGATCCTACGAGCAGTACTTC. Translating gives CSATSGRSYEQYF.

The rearrangement uses TRBV6-5 and TRBJ1-3; D gene ambiguous. Germline CDR1 reads MNHEY; CDR2 reads SVGAGI. The CDR3 has 14 amino acids. V shed 6 bases and J shed 4 bases, with 13 bases lying between them. The CDR3 nucleotides read TGTGCCAGCAGCCCATTAGCGACAGGAAACACCATATATTTT. This sequence encodes CASSPLATGNTIYF.

CDR3 bases: TGTGCCAGTAGTATGATAAGGACGGGAAGTATCTATGGCTACACCTTC. This translates into CASSMIRTGSIYGYTF. This rearrangement joins TRBV19 to TRBJ1-2; D is uncertain. CDR1 and CDR2 (germline): LNHDA, SQIVND (reference sequence). Trimming removed 3 bases at V and 4 bases at J, with 18 bases between. This CDR3 comprises 16 residues.

The gene calls are TRBV28 and TRBJ1-4, with a tentative D call TRBD1 (6 bases). Germline V lookup: CDR1 MDHEN, CDR2 SYDVKM. The CDR3 spans 12 residues. CDR3 region: CAGGTSLEKLFF. The CDR3 nucleotides are TGTGCGGGGGGGACATCGTTGGAAAAACTGTTTTTT.

The rearrangement uses TRBV7-2 and TRBJ2-7, with D maybe TRBD2 (5 bases). The CDR3 sequence is 13 residues long. Germline CDR1 reads SGHTA; CDR2 reads FQGNSA. V lost 1 base, J lost 5 bases, and 9 bases lay in between. CDR3 bases: TGTGCCAGCAGCTTAGTCTTCGGGGACGAGCAGTACTTC. Translated: CASSLVFGDEQYF.

This clone appeared once. The rearrangement joins TRBV5-1 to TRBJ1-1; the D is unclear. CDR3 length equals 15 residues. Trimming stripped 1 base from V and 3 bases from J, with 13 bases between. CDR1 is SGHRS, CDR2 YFSETQ, per germline. The CDR3 loop reads CASSLSRRGYTEAFF. CDR3 coding DNA: TGCGCCAGCAGCTTGAGCAGGCGTGGGTACACTGAAGCTTTCTTT.

V gene TRBV28 combines with J gene TRBJ2-1; 9 bases are a match to TRBD2. Unmatched junction bases numbered 12, after V lost 10 bases and J lost 8 bases. This CDR3 is built from 14 residues. Germline V gives CDR1 MDHEN, CDR2 SYDVKM. CDR3 residues: CATQRLAERDEQFF. In DNA form, the CDR3 reads TGTGCCACGCAGAGACTAGCGGAGAGGGATGAGCAGTTCTTC.

This chain joins TRBV18 and TRBJ2-3, with 9 bases lining up with TRBD2. CDR1 is KGHSH, CDR2 LQKENI, per germline. The V segment lost 4 bases and the J segment 0 bases; nucleotides outside the gene matches: 8. CDR3 length: 17 amino acids. CDR3 protein: CASSHKGLAASTDTQYF. The CDR3 DNA is TGTGCCAGCTCACATAAGGGACTAGCCGCTAGCACAGATACGCAGTATTTT.

V usage is TRBV9 and J usage is TRBJ2-1; 14 bases fit TRBD2. This CDR3 spans 15 amino acids. Per the germline V gene, CDR1 is SGDLS and CDR2 is YYNGEE. V shed 4 bases and J 8 bases; nucleotides not matched to a gene: 5. The CDR3 loop reads CASSLGLAGDDEQFF. The CDR3, as DNA: TGTGCCAGCAGCTTGGGACTAGCGGGAGACGATGAGCAGTTCTTC.

J is TRBJ2-7 and V is TRBV30, with 8 bases matching TRBD1. In germline, CDR1 is GTSNPN, CDR2 SVGIG (reference sequence). The CDR3 length is 11 residues. With V trimmed by 5 bases and J by 5 bases, 2 bases remained unmatched. This CDR3 reads CAWVDRDEQYF. CDR3 bases: TGTGCCTGGGTGGACAGGGACGAGCAGTACTTC.

The J gene is TRBJ2-3, the V gene TRBV19; TRBD2 is a possible D gene (5 bases). Looked up from germline, CDR1 is LNHDA and CDR2 is SQIVND (reference sequence). V gave up 0 bases and J gave up 1 base, with 11 bases separating them. The CDR3 covers 16 residues. CDR3 bases: TGTGCCAGTAGTATAGAAGAGGGATTCGGCACAGATACGCAGTATTTT. It specifies CASSIEEGFGTDTQYF.